This entry features one T cell receptor (beta chain) sequence. Trimming removed 4 bases from V and 12 bases from J, with 18 bases in between. The CDR3 consists of 14 residues. Germline V lookup: CDR1 KGHDR, CDR2 SFDVKD. This record belongs to a study of blood T cell repertoires in COVID-19. At the level of the study: Sites in the United States, Italy and Spain provided acute and convalescent COVID-19 samples.

Methods used by the authors: Nucleated cell counts were estimated from reference gene primer amplification. TCRdb keeps only in-frame clones here, not all; method: immunoSEQ multiplex PCR. The V and J calls and clone size are taken from that table; D and trimming were inferred from the DNA. The table has fewer than 300,000 clones, around 90% seen once. The J gene is TRBJ2-1, the V gene TRBV24-1, with no clear D. The specimen was peripheral blood. The sequence was collected from a woman between 35 and 50 years old who had recovered from COVID-19. CDR3 nucleotides: TGTGCCACCAGTGAGGGCGCACGGTTCGTCGGGCAGTTCTTC. Translating gives CATSEGARFVGQFF.